These 6 T cell receptor beta chains were sequenced from one sample in a study of regulatory T cells in long-lasting Graves disease. Libraries of TCR beta came from iRepertoire HTBI primers plus Arm-PCR of CDR3 regions. TCRdb re-called the multiplex PCR reads with MiXCR, one entry per CDR3 protein. The top ten hold about 15% of the sample, which has 400,000 to 500,000 distinct CDR3 sequences, 14% seen once. Specified time point: newly diagnosed GD, antithyroid drugs for less than 3 months. Researchers made the TCR library from RNA that was extracted from PBMCs. The same data also contributed to another study, on T cells in Graves' hyperthyroidism and ophthalmopathy.

The sequenced sample was peripheral blood mononuclear cells (PBMCs), obtained at new diagnosis, from a patient treated with antithyroid drugs. These receptors came from a woman aged 45-65 years with Graves disease.

This clonotype was seen at least ten times. The chain has TRBV10-3 and TRBJ2-1; 14 nucleotides align to TRBD2. The trim removed 4 bases at V and 0 bases at J, leaving 2 bases unmatched. The CDR3 extends over 17 amino acids. Germline V gene sequence: CDR1 ENHRY, CDR2 SYGVKD. The CDR3 spells CAISGTSGRSSYNEQFF. CDR3 nucleotide sequence: TGTGCCATCAGTGGGACTAGCGGGAGGAGCTCCTACAATGAGCAGTTCTTC.

The rearrangement links TRBV3-1 to TRBJ2-3; 7 nucleotides align to TRBD2. This CDR3 is 14 amino acids long. CDR1 and CDR2 from the germline V gene are LGHDT and YNNKEL (reference sequence). Trimming at V came to 2 bases and at J to 4 bases, leaving 3 bases not matched to a gene. The DNA of the CDR3 is TGTGCCAGCAGCCAATCTAGCGGTCCAGATACGCAGTATTTT. It encodes CASSQSSGPDTQYF.

This clonotype appeared a few times. The rearrangement links TRBV28 to TRBJ1-5; TRBD1 agrees at 9 bases. Germline CDR1 is MDHEN and CDR2 is SYDVKM. The length of the CDR3 is 16 residues. V was clipped by 3 bases and J by 7 bases; unmatched bases: 10. CDR3 sequence: CASSFPRDRVRQPQHF. The CDR3 nucleotides read TGTGCCAGCAGTTTCCCCCGGGACAGGGTTCGACAGCCCCAGCATTTT.

This clonotype was counted only a few times. A junction boundary mismatches the germline segment, possibly from a read error. The chain recombines TRBV6-5 with TRBJ1-6; D might be TRBD1 (6 bases). The CDR3 is 14 residues long. CDR1 and CDR2 from the germline V gene are MNHEY and SVGAGI. The CDR3: CVSSLQGDDSPLHF. Written as DNA, the CDR3 is TGTGTCAGCAGTTTACAGGGAGATGATTCACCCCTCCACTTT.

This clonotype has a count of ten or more. This chain uses TRBV20-1 with TRBJ2-1; 10 nucleotides agree with TRBD2. Trimming at V came to 5 bases and at J to 3 bases, leaving 7 bases not matched to a gene. The CDR3 sequence is 15 residues long. Germline lookup yields CDR1 DFQATT and CDR2 SNEGSKA (reference sequence). CDR3 DNA: TGCAGTGCTCTTGAAGCGGGAGGGGTCTACAATGAGCAGTTCTTC. Protein sequence: CSALEAGGVYNEQFF.

This clonotype was seen at least ten times. The junction differs from germline at one of its ends, possibly a read error. The V and J genes are TRBV7-6 and TRBJ2-3; D might be TRBD2 (5 bases). The CDR3 extends over 15 amino acids. The germline V gene has CDR1 SGHVS and CDR2 FNYEAQ. The CDR3 nucleotides are TGTGCCAGCAGCTTAGCGGCGGGTAGCACAAATACGCAGTATTTT. Translation gives CASSLAAGSTNTQYF.